A selection of T cell receptor beta chains follows, all from one sample in a study of technical replicates of blood from a few donors. Sequenced by immunoSEQ multiplex PCR; TCRdb stores in-frame clones only, minus some. The sample has 11,000 or so clones, around 92% seen once; the top ten hold less than 8.5%. The sample comprised PBMCs. The origin of the receptors is a human donor in good health. The CDR3 runs from the conserved cysteine through the conserved F or W. Fields, in order: CDR3 protein, CDR3 DNA, V gene, CDR3 length, clone size, D gene, J gene. D genes are given only for firm matches. Clone sizes are given selectively: once, few, many, or a class where the clone is expanded.

CDR3 protein: CASSLVEGINTEAFF; CDR3 DNA: TGTGCCAGCAGCTTAGTGGAGGGAATCAACACTGAAGCTTTCTTT; V gene: TRBV7-8; CDR3 length: 15; clone size: NA; D gene: NA; J gene: TRBJ1-1
CDR3 protein: CASGPPGGGEQYF; CDR3 DNA: TGTGCTAGTGGTCCCCCGGGAGGGGGCGAGCAGTACTTC; V gene: TRBV12-5; CDR3 length: 13; clone size: NA; D gene: TRBD2; J gene: TRBJ2-7
CDR3 protein: CASSLDGRVRGQPQHF; CDR3 DNA: TGCGCCAGCAGCTTGGATGGCAGGGTAAGGGGTCAGCCCCAGCATTTT; V gene: TRBV5-1; CDR3 length: 16; clone size: NA; D gene: NA; J gene: TRBJ1-5
CDR3 protein: CASSIGGQGTGELFF; CDR3 DNA: TGTGCCAGCAGCATAGGGGGACAGGGTACCGGGGAGCTGTTTTTT; V gene: TRBV9; CDR3 length: 15; clone size: NA; D gene: TRBD1; J gene: TRBJ2-2
CDR3 protein: CASSVGRPGTSGRGNEQFF; CDR3 DNA: TGTGCCAGCAGCGTAGGTCGGCCGGGGACTAGCGGGAGAGGGAATGAGCAGTTCTTC; V gene: TRBV9; CDR3 length: 19; clone size: NA; D gene: TRBD2; J gene: TRBJ2-1
CDR3 protein: CASRIQGADQPQHF; CDR3 DNA: TGTGCCAGCAGGATACAGGGGGCTGATCAGCCCCAGCATTTT; V gene: TRBV5-4; CDR3 length: 14; clone size: NA; D gene: TRBD1; J gene: TRBJ1-5
CDR3 protein: CASSLGGGQMNTEAFF; CDR3 DNA: TGCGCCAGCAGCTTGGGGGGGGGACAAATGAACACTGAAGCTTTCTTT; V gene: TRBV5-1; CDR3 length: 16; clone size: NA; D gene: NA; J gene: TRBJ1-1
CDR3 protein: CASSEQVLNTEAFF; CDR3 DNA: TGTGCCAGCAGTGAACAGGTTCTGAACACTGAAGCTTTCTTT; V gene: TRBV6-1; CDR3 length: 14; clone size: NA; D gene: NA; J gene: TRBJ1-1
CDR3 protein: CASGPAGLAGVEQFF; CDR3 DNA: TGTGCCAGCGGGCCCGCGGGACTAGCGGGAGTTGAGCAGTTCTTC; V gene: TRBV27; CDR3 length: 15; clone size: NA; D gene: TRBD2; J gene: TRBJ2-1
CDR3 protein: CASRRQREAHEQYF; CDR3 DNA: TGTGCCAGCAGGAGACAGCGGGAGGCCCACGAGCAGTACTTC; V gene: TRBV6-1; CDR3 length: 14; clone size: NA; D gene: TRBD2; J gene: TRBJ2-7
CDR3 protein: CASSPRGQGAGISYNEQFF; CDR3 DNA: TGCGCCAGCAGCCCCCGGGGACAGGGGGCGGGTATCTCCTACAATGAGCAGTTCTTC; V gene: TRBV5-1; CDR3 length: 19; clone size: once; D gene: TRBD1; J gene: TRBJ2-1
CDR3 protein: CASSQDPTGDSNGYTF; CDR3 DNA: TGTGCCAGCAGCCAAGACCCGACAGGGGATAGTAATGGCTACACCTTC; V gene: TRBV14; CDR3 length: 16; clone size: NA; D gene: TRBD1; J gene: TRBJ1-2
CDR3 protein: CASSYYGTSDVEQFF; CDR3 DNA: TGTGCCAGCAGCTACTACGGGACTAGCGACGTTGAGCAGTTCTTC; V gene: TRBV5-5; CDR3 length: 15; clone size: NA; D gene: TRBD2; J gene: TRBJ2-1
CDR3 protein: CASSRRDGSNEQFF; CDR3 DNA: TGTGCCAGTAGTAGACGGGATGGAAGCAATGAGCAGTTCTTC; V gene: TRBV19; CDR3 length: 14; clone size: once; D gene: NA; J gene: TRBJ2-1
CDR3 protein: CASSAGSNTGELFF; CDR3 DNA: TGTGCCAGCAGCGCAGGATCGAACACCGGGGAGCTGTTTTTT; V gene: TRBV2; CDR3 length: 14; clone size: NA; D gene: NA; J gene: TRBJ2-2
CDR3 protein: CSVIQDGGRNGYTF; CDR3 DNA: TGCAGCGTCATACAGGACGGGGGGAGGAATGGCTACACCTTC; V gene: TRBV29-1; CDR3 length: 14; clone size: NA; D gene: NA; J gene: TRBJ1-2
CDR3 protein: CASSFTGGSGETQYF; CDR3 DNA: TGCGCCAGCAGCTTTACAGGGGGCTCTGGGGAGACCCAGTACTTC; V gene: TRBV5-1; CDR3 length: 15; clone size: NA; D gene: TRBD1; J gene: TRBJ2-5
CDR3 protein: CASSRGQGAASNEQFF; CDR3 DNA: TGTGCCAGCAGCCGGGGACAGGGGGCGGCCAGCAATGAGCAGTTCTTC; V gene: TRBV4-2; CDR3 length: 16; clone size: NA; D gene: TRBD1; J gene: TRBJ2-1
CDR3 protein: CTSSYSIRGGTEAFF; CDR3 DNA: TGTACCAGCAGTTACTCGATCCGGGGGGGCACTGAAGCTTTCTTT; V gene: TRBV6-5; CDR3 length: 15; clone size: NA; D gene: NA; J gene: TRBJ1-1
CDR3 protein: CASSLYHEVRETQYF; CDR3 DNA: TGTGCCAGCAGCTTGTATCACGAGGTCCGAGAGACCCAGTACTTC; V gene: TRBV5-6; CDR3 length: 15; clone size: NA; D gene: NA; J gene: TRBJ2-5
CDR3 protein: CASSYKTSGTDTQYF; CDR3 DNA: TGTGCCAGCAGTTACAAGACTAGCGGCACAGATACGCAGTATTTT; V gene: TRBV6-6; CDR3 length: 15; clone size: NA; D gene: TRBD2; J gene: TRBJ2-3
CDR3 protein: CASSVTTGEYEQFF; CDR3 DNA: TGTGCCAGCAGCGTTACGACAGGCGAATATGAGCAGTTCTTC; V gene: TRBV9; CDR3 length: 14; clone size: NA; D gene: NA; J gene: TRBJ2-1
CDR3 protein: CASSLGQQETQYF; CDR3 DNA: TGTGCCAGCAGCTTGGGGCAGCAAGAGACCCAGTACTTC; V gene: TRBV7-6; CDR3 length: 13; clone size: NA; D gene: NA; J gene: TRBJ2-5
CDR3 protein: CASSDFSGRTDTQYF; CDR3 DNA: TGCGCCAGCAGTGATTTTAGCGGGAGGACAGATACGCAGTATTTT; V gene: TRBV10-2; CDR3 length: 15; clone size: NA; D gene: TRBD2; J gene: TRBJ2-3
CDR3 protein: CASSPSGGEGNQPQHF; CDR3 DNA: TGTGCCAGCAGCCCGTCGGGGGGCGAGGGCAATCAGCCCCAGCATTTT; V gene: TRBV7-9; CDR3 length: 16; clone size: NA; D gene: NA; J gene: TRBJ1-5
CDR3 protein: CASSPSGPSYNEQFF; CDR3 DNA: TGTGCCAGCAGCCCTAGCGGGCCCTCCTACAATGAGCAGTTCTTC; V gene: TRBV7-2; CDR3 length: 15; clone size: NA; D gene: TRBD2; J gene: TRBJ2-1
CDR3 protein: CASMGQGKLTTNEKLFF; CDR3 DNA: TGTGCCAGCATGGGGCAGGGGAAGTTGACAACTAATGAAAAACTGTTTTTT; V gene: TRBV2; CDR3 length: 17; clone size: NA; D gene: NA; J gene: TRBJ1-4